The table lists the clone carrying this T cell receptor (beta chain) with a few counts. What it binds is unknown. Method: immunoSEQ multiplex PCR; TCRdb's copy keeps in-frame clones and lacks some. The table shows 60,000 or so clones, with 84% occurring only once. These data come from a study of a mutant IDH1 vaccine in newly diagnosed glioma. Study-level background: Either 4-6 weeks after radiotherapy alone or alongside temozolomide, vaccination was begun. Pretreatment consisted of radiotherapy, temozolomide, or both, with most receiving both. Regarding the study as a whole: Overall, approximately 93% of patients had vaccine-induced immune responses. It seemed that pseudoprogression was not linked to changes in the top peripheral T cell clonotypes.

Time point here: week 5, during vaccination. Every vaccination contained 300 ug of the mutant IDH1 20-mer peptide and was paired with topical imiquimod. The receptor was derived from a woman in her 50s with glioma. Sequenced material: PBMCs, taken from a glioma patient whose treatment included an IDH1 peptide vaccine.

The CDR3 region has the DNA TGTGCCAGCAGCTTGCCAGGGACCAATCAGCCCCAGCATTTT. This gives the protein CASSLPGTNQPQHF. The chain couples TRBV5-6 to TRBJ1-5; TRBD1 is a possible D gene (5 bases). This CDR3 comprises 14 residues. Trimming removed 1 base from V and 3 bases from J, with 8 bases in between. Germline CDR1 is SGHDT and CDR2 is YYEEEE.